These 21 T cell receptor beta chains share one sample of origin, sequenced in a study of spatial heterogeneity in lung cancer. Time point: sample taken at primary tumor resection. Whole RNA from tumor, nontumor lung or frozen PBMC was sequenced unsorted. From the 5' RACE reads, TCRdb called clonotypes with MiXCR, one entry per CDR3 protein. The sample yields about 23,000 distinct CDR3 sequences, roughly 4.8% seen once. The starting material was PBMCs, obtained at surgery. The source of these receptors is a male donor with early-stage non-small cell lung cancer.

This clonotype was seen ten or more times. The chain carries TRBV7-2 and TRBJ2-2; D is unresolved. The CDR3 runs 16 residues. V lost 3 bases and J lost 4, with 15 bases in between. CDR1 and CDR2 from the germline V gene are SGHTA and FQGNSA. CDR3 loop: CASSFFDPATTGELFF. The CDR3 nucleotides read TGTGCCAGCAGCTTTTTCGATCCCGCTACCACCGGGGAGCTGTTTTTT. The whole variable domain, remainder taken from reference TRBV7-2 and TRBJ2-2, is GAGVSQSPSNKVTEKGKDVELRCDPISGHTALYWYRQSLGQGLEFLIYFQGNSAPDKSGLPSDRFSAERTGGSVSTLTIQRTQQEDSAVYLCASSFFDPATTGELFFGEGSRLTVL.

This clonotype was seen at least ten times. The V gene is TRBV20-1, the J gene TRBJ2-1; either TRBD1 or TRBD2 may supply D (5 bases each). V was pared by 4 bases and J by 2 bases, with 15 bases between. This CDR3 is built from 15 residues. The germline V gene encodes CDR1 DFQATT and CDR2 SNEGSKA (reference sequence). CDR3 sequence: CSATGASVPYNEQFF. CDR3 bases: TGCAGTGCTACCGGGGCCTCTGTTCCCTACAATGAGCAGTTCTTC.

At least ten counts were recorded for this clonotype. The chain is built from TRBV29-1 and TRBJ2-3; 13 nucleotides agree with TRBD2. The junction had 2 bases not matched to a gene; V was cut back by 7 bases and J by 1 base. The CDR3 has 14 residues. The germline CDR1 and CDR2 sequences are SQVTM and ANQGSEA. Written as DNA, the CDR3 is TGCAGCGGTGGGACTAGCGGGGGCACAGATACGCAGTATTTT. It codes for CSGGTSGGTDTQYF.

The chain employs TRBV5-1 and TRBJ2-1, with D perhaps TRBD2 (5 bases). The length of the CDR3 is 15 residues. In germline, CDR1 is SGHRS, CDR2 YFSETQ. V dropped 0 bases and J dropped 4 bases, with 11 bases sitting between them. Here the CDR3 reads CASSLEGSEYNEQFF. CDR3 DNA: TGCGCCAGCAGCTTGGAGGGTAGCGAATACAATGAGCAGTTCTTC.

This clonotype was observed many times. The gene calls are TRBV6-2 or TRBV6-3 and TRBJ2-1; 13 bases map to TRBD2. CDR1 and CDR2 (germline): MNHEY, SVGEGT. After removal of 5 bases from V and 13 bases from J, the junction contained 8 bases not matched to a gene. This CDR3 has 14 residues. CDR3 loop: CASSRTSGSRGQFF. The CDR3 nucleotides read TGTGCCAGCAGTCGGACTAGCGGGAGCCGAGGACAGTTCTTC.

This clonotype was found many times. The chain links TRBV6-2 or TRBV6-3 to TRBJ1-4; perhaps TRBD1 as D (5 bases). The V and J ends lost 8 bases and 4 bases respectively, with 11 bases between them. The CDR3 runs to 13 residues. Per the germline V gene, CDR1 is MNHEY and CDR2 is SVGEGT. Written as DNA, the CDR3 is TGTGCCAGCGGGGACGGAAATAATGAAAAACTGTTTTTT. As protein: CASGDGNNEKLFF.

This clonotype was seen more than once but under ten times. The chain is built from TRBV18 and TRBJ1-1; 7 positions match TRBD1. J was trimmed by 5 bases and V by 5 bases; bases with no gene match: 8. This CDR3 has 14 residues. CDR1 is KGHSH and CDR2 is LQKENI in the germline V gene. For the CDR3, the DNA is TGTGCCAGCTCATCATACAGGGGAGGGACTGAAGCTTTCTTT. Amino acids: CASSSYRGGTEAFF.

This clonotype was detected many times. The chain recombines TRBV20-1 with TRBJ2-2, with a tentative D call TRBD2 (6 bases). The germline V gene encodes CDR1 DFQATT and CDR2 SNEGSKA (reference sequence). V lost 2 bases and J lost 5, with 15 bases in between. The CDR3 has 15 amino acids. DNA of the CDR3: TGCAGTGCTAGAAACCCTGGAGGGCCTACCGGGGAGCTGTTTTTT. Translating it yields CSARNPGGPTGELFF.

This clonotype was found a few times. The chain uses TRBV30 and TRBJ2-3, with 8 bases lining up with TRBD2. This CDR3 spans 17 amino acids. After removal of 4 bases from V and 7 bases from J, the junction contained 19 bases not matched to a gene. CDR1 and CDR2 (germline): GTSNPN, SVGIG (reference sequence). CDR3 in amino acids: CAWKALGGGGPFNTQYF. The CDR3 DNA reads TGTGCCTGGAAGGCCCTCGGGGGGGGAGGGCCGTTTAATACGCAGTATTTT.

CDR3 sequence reads: CASSPPGVSHYTDTQYF. The DNA for the CDR3 is TGTGCCAGCTCACCACCCGGGGTCTCGCACTACACAGATACGCAGTATTTT. This chain uses TRBV18 with TRBJ2-3; tentative D call: TRBD2 (5 bases). Per the germline V gene, CDR1 is KGHSH and CDR2 is LQKENI. Trimming took off 0 bases at V and 2 bases at J, with 15 bases between the two ends. The CDR3 runs 17 residues.

Many counts were recorded for this clonotype. V is TRBV20-1 and J is TRBJ1-5; 7 nucleotides match TRBD1. Germline CDR1 DFQATT, CDR2 SNEGSKA (reference sequence). The CDR3 consists of 17 residues. Trimming cost V 2 bases and J 4 bases; bases outside gene matches: 14. The CDR3 nucleotides read TGCAGTGCTAGAACTTCAGGGGCAAACAGGGGAAATCAGCCCCAGCATTTT. It yields the protein CSARTSGANRGNQPQHF.

Ten or more counts support this clonotype. V is TRBV4-2 and J is TRBJ1-1, with TRBD1 identical over 9 bases. The CDR3 is made up of 14 amino acids. Trimming removed 5 bases from V and 4 bases from J; junction bases left unmatched: 5. The germline V gene has CDR1 LGHNA and CDR2 YNFKEQ. The chain's CDR3 is CASSTGTGSTEAFF. The DNA for the CDR3 is TGTGCCAGCAGCACCGGGACAGGGAGCACTGAAGCTTTCTTT.

This clonotype was seen many times. This chain joins TRBV30 and TRBJ2-3; 8 bases match TRBD2. V lost 1 base, J lost 6 bases, and 12 bases stayed unmatched. Germline assignment: CDR1 GTSNPN and CDR2 SVGIG (reference sequence). This CDR3 is 16 amino acids long. CDR3 protein: CAWSALLGLGEDTQYF. The CDR3 bases are TGTGCCTGGAGTGCCTTATTGGGACTAGGAGAGGATACGCAGTATTTT.

This clonotype was observed at least ten times. The chain couples TRBV7-9 to TRBJ2-1, with 12 positions matching TRBD2. The length of the CDR3 is 16 residues. Germline CDR1 and CDR2: SEHNR and FQNEAQ (reference sequence). The V gene end was trimmed by 4 bases and the J gene end by 7 bases; junction bases not matched to a gene: 8. CDR3 residues: CASSSWTSGMSNEQFF. Written as DNA, the CDR3 is TGTGCCAGCAGCTCCTGGACTAGCGGGATGTCAAATGAGCAGTTCTTC.

This clonotype has ten or more counts. This sequence joins TRBV5-5 and TRBJ2-1; a possible D gene is TRBD2 (6 bases). The length of the CDR3 is 15 residues. With 5 bases removed from V and 0 bases from J, the gap between germline ends came to 12 bases. The V gene's germline CDR1 is SGHKS and CDR2 YYEKEE (reference sequence). CDR3 DNA sequence: TGTGCCAGCAGTTGGGACTTTAACTCCTACAATGAGCAGTTCTTC. Protein: CASSWDFNSYNEQFF.

This clonotype was counted ten times or more. The V and J genes are TRBV7-9 and TRBJ2-7; 9 bases are shared with TRBD1. The CDR3 sequence is 15 residues long. Unmatched junction bases numbered 5, after V lost 2 bases and J lost 3 bases. Looked up from germline, CDR1 is SEHNR and CDR2 is FQNEAQ (reference sequence). This CDR3 is CASSLTVTGGYEQYF. Written as DNA, the CDR3 is TGTGCCAGCAGCTTAACGGTGACAGGGGGCTACGAGCAGTACTTC.

This clonotype was detected many times. The chain couples TRBV5-4 to TRBJ2-7; TRBD1 matches 8 bases. CDR3 length equals 15 residues. Trimming took 0 bases from V and 0 from J; bases not matched to a gene: 2. Germline lookup yields CDR1 SGHNT and CDR2 YYREEE (reference sequence). The CDR3 sequence: CASSLGTGSSYEQYF. The DNA of the CDR3 is TGTGCCAGCAGCTTGGGGACAGGGAGCTCCTACGAGCAGTACTTC.

This clonotype has a count of ten or more. The V and J genes are TRBV7-2 and TRBJ2-3, with D uncertain. The V and J ends lost 5 bases and 4 bases respectively, with 16 bases between them. There are 15 residues in the CDR3. Per the germline V gene, CDR1 is SGHTA and CDR2 is FQGNSA. CDR3 sequence: CASSPDVRGADTQYF. The CDR3 DNA follows: TGTGCCAGCAGCCCAGACGTTCGTGGCGCAGATACGCAGTATTTT.

This clonotype was recorded many times. The chain joins TRBV7-3 to TRBJ2-3; 8 positions match TRBD1. Germline loops: CDR1 SGHTA, CDR2 FQGTGA. With V trimmed by 5 bases and J by 5 bases, 9 bases remained unmatched. The CDR3 has 15 residues. This chain's CDR3 is CASSPGQGGRDTQYF. In DNA form, the CDR3 reads TGTGCCAGCAGCCCCGGACAGGGCGGTCGAGATACGCAGTATTTT. The entire variable domain, with the rest obtained from reference TRBV7-3 and TRBJ2-3, is as follows: GAGVSQTPSNKVTEKGKYVELRCDPISGHTALYWYRQSLGQGPEFLIYFQGTGAADDSGLPNDRFFAVRPEGSVSTLKIQRTERGDSAVYLCASSPGQGGRDTQYFGPGTRLTVL.

This clonotype was seen repeatedly, ten times or more. The chain recombines TRBV11-1 with TRBJ2-7, with TRBD1 matching over 8 bases. CDR3 length: 14 amino acids. V lost 5 bases and J lost 3; bases outside the gene matches: 6. Germline CDR1 SGHAT, CDR2 FQDESV (reference sequence). This CDR3 reads CASSDNRGIYEQYF. In nucleotides, the CDR3 is TGTGCCAGCAGCGACAACAGGGGGATCTACGAGCAGTACTTC.

Ten or more counts support this clonotype. The V and J genes are TRBV7-2 and TRBJ2-1, with 8 bases identical to TRBD2. V lost 11 bases, J lost 5 bases, and 14 bases stayed unmatched. The CDR3 is 15 amino acids. The germline CDR1 and CDR2 sequences are SGHTA and FQGNSA. DNA for the CDR3: TGTGCCGGCGCCGCCCGGACTAGCCGGAACAATGAGCAGTTCTTC. Its protein product is CAGAARTSRNNEQFF.